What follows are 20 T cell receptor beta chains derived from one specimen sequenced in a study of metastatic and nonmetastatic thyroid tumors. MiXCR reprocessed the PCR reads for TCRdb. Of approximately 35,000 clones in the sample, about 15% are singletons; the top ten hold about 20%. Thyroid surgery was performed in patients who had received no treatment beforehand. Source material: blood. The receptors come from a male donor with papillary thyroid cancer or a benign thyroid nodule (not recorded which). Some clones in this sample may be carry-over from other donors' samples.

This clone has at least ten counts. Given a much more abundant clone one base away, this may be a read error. CDR3: CASSWSQGLDAGELFF. CDR3 nucleotide sequence: TGCGCCAGCAGCTGGAGCCAGGGACTTGACGCCGGGGAGCTGTTTTTT. The chain employs TRBV5-1 and TRBJ2-2; perhaps TRBD2 as D (6 bases). Between the trimmed V and J ends, which lost 3 bases and 6 bases, there was a span of 18 bases. CDR1 SGHRS and CDR2 YFSETQ come from the germline V gene. The CDR3 is 16 residues long.

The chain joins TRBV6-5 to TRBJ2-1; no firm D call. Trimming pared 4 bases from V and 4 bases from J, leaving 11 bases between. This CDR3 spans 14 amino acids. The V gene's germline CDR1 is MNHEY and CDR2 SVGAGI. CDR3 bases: TGTGCCAGCAGTTCAACGGCCGGTTACAATGAGCAGTTCTTC. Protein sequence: CASSSTAGYNEQFF.

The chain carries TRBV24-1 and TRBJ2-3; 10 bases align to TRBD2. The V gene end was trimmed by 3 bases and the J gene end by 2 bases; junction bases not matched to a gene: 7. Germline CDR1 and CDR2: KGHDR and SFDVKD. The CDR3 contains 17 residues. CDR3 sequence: CATSDARLAGNTDTQYF. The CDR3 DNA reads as TGTGCCACCAGTGATGCCCGACTAGCGGGCAACACAGATACGCAGTATTTT.

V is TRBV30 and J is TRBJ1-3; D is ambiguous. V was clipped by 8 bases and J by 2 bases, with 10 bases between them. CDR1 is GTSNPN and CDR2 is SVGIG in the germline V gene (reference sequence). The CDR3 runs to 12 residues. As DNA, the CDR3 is TGTGCCGGCACATTGGCTGGAAACACCATATATTTT. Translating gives CAGTLAGNTIYF.

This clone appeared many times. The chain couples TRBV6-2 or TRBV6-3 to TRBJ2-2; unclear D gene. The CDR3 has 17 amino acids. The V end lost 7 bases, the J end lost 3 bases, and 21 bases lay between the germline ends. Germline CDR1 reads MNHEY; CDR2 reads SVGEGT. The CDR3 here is CASIFAASVGDTGELFF. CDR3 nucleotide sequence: TGTGCCAGCATTTTCGCGGCGAGCGTTGGAGACACCGGGGAGCTGTTTTTT.

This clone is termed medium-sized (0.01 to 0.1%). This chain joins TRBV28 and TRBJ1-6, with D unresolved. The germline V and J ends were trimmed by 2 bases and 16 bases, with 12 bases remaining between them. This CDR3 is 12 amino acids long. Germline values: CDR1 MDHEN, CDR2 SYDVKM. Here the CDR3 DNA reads TGTGCCAGCAGTTTACGACTGCGCCTACTCCACTTT. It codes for CASSLRLRLLHF.

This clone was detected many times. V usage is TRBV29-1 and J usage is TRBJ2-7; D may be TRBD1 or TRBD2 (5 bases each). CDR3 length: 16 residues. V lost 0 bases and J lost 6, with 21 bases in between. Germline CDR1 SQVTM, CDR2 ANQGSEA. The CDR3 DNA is TGCAGCGTTGAAGATCGGCAGACAGTACCAAGCGGCGAGCAGTACTTC. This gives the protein CSVEDRQTVPSGEQYF.

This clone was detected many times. The CDR3 region is CSGLMNDGKLFF. The CDR3 DNA follows: TGCAGCGGACTAATGAACGATGGAAAACTGTTTTTT. V gene TRBV29-1 combines with J gene TRBJ1-4; D is unresolved. The length of the CDR3 is 12 residues. V was trimmed by 7 bases and J by 10 bases, leaving 16 bases between them. Germline assignment: CDR1 SQVTM and CDR2 ANQGSEA.

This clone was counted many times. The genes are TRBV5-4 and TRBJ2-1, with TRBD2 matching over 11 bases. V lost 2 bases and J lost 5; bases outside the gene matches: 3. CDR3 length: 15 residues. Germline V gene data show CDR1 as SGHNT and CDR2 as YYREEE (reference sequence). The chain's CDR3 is CASSLRLAGNNEQFF. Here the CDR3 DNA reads TGTGCCAGCAGCTTACGACTAGCGGGAAACAATGAGCAGTTCTTC.

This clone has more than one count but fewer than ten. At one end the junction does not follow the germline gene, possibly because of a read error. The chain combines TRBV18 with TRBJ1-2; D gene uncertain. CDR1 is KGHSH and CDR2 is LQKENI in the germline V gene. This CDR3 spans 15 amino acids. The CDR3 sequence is CASSPKMWDDYGYAF. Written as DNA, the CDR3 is TGTGCCAGCTCACCAAAAATGTGGGATGACTATGGCTACGCCTTC.

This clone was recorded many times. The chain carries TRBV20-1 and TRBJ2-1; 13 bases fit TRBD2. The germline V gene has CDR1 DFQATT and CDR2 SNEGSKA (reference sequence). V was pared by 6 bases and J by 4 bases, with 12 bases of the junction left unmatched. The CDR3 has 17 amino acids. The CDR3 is CSAPGLAGLSIYNEQFF. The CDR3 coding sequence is TGCAGTGCACCGGGACTAGCGGGATTGAGTATATACAATGAGCAGTTCTTC.

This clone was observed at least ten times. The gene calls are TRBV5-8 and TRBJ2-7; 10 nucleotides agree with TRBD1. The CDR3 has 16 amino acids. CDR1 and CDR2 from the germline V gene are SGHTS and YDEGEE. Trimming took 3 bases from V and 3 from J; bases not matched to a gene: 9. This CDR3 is CASSSPPRTGGYEQYF. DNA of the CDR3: TGTGCCAGCAGCTCGCCTCCGAGGACAGGGGGCTACGAGCAGTACTTC. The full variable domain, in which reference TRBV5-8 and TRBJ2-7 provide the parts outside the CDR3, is EAGVTQSPTHLIKTRGQQATLRCSPISGHTSVYWYQQALGLGLQFLLWYDEGEERNRGNFPPRFSGRQFPNYSSELNVNALELEDSALYLCASSSPPRTGGYEQYFGPGTRLTVT.

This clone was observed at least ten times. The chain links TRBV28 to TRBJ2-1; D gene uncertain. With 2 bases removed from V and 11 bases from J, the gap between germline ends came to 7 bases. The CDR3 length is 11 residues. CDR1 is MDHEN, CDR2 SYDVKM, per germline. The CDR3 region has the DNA TGTGCCAGCAGTTTACACCTCCAGCAGTTCTTC. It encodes CASSLHLQQFF. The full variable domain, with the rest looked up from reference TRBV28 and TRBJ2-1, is DVKVTQSSRYLVKRTGEKVFLECVQDMDHENMFWYRQDPGLGLRLIYFSYDVKMKEKGDIPEGYSVSREKKERFSLILESASTNQTSMYLCASSLHLQQFFGPGTRLTVL.

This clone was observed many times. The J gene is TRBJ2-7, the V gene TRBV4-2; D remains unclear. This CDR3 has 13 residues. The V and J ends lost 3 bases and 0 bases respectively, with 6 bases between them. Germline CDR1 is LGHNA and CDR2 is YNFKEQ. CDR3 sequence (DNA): TGTGCCAGCAGCCAGGCAGCCTCCTACGAGCAGTACTTC. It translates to CASSQAASYEQYF.

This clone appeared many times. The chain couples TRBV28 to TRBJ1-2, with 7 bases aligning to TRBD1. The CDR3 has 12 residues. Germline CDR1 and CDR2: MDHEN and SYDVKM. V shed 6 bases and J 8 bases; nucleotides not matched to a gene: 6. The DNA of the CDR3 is TGTGCCAGCAGAACCGGGACAGTCGGCTACACCTTC. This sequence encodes CASRTGTVGYTF.

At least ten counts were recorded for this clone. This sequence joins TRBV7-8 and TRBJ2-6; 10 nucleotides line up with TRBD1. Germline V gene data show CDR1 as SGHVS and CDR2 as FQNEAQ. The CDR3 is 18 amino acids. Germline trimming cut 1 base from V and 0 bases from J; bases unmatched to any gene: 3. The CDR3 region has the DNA TGTGCCAGCAGCTTAGGGACAGGGGGTTTCTCTGGGGCCAACGTCCTGACTTTC. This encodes CASSLGTGGFSGANVLTF.

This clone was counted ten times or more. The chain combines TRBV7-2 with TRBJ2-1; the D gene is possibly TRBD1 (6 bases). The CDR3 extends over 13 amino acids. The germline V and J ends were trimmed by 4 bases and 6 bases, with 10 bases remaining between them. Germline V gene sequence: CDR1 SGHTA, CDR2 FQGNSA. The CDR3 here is CASSSVRGNEQFF. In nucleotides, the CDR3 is TGTGCCAGCAGCTCCGTCAGGGGCAATGAGCAGTTCTTC.

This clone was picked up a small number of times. This CDR3 reads CAITQGGDEQFF. The CDR3 nucleotides are TGTGCCATCACCCAAGGGGGGGATGAGCAGTTCTTC. The rearrangement joins TRBV10-3 to TRBJ2-1; weak D call: TRBD2 (7 bases). V was shortened by 7 bases and J by 8 bases, with 12 bases between the two germline ends. Germline V gene lookup returns CDR1 ENHRY and CDR2 SYGVKD. The CDR3 covers 12 residues.

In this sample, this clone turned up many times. In nucleotides, the CDR3 is TGTGCCTGGACTAAACAGGGGGCAGGGTCCCGGGGGAAGTCTGAAGCTTTCTTT. Translating it yields CAWTKQGAGSRGKSEAFF. The chain carries TRBV30 and TRBJ1-1, with 9 bases aligning to TRBD1. J lost 6 bases, V lost 4 bases, and 21 bases had no gene match. The CDR3 sequence is 18 residues long. Germline assignment: CDR1 GTSNPN and CDR2 SVGIG (reference sequence).

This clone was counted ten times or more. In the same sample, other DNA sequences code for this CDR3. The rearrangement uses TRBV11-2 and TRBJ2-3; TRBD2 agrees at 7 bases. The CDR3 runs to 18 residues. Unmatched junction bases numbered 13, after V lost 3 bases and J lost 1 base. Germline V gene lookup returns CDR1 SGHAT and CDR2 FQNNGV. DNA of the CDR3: TGTGCCAGCAGCTTCTCGGTTGGGGGGGGAGGTGGCACAGATACGCAGTATTTT. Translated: CASSFSVGGGGGTDTQYF.